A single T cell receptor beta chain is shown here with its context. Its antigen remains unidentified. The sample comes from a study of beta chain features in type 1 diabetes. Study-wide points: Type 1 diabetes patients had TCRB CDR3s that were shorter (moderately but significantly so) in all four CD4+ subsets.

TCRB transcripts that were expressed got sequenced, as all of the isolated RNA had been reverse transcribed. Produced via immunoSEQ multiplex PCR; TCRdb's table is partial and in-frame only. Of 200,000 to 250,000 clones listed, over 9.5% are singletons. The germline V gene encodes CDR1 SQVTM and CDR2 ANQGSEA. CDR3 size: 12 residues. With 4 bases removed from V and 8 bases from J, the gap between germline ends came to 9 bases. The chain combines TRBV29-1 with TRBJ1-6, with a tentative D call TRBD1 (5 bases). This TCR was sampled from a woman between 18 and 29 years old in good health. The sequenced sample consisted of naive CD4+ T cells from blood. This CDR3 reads CSVAGGDSPLHF. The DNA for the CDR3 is TGCAGCGTTGCTGGGGGGGATTCACCCCTCCACTTT.